The 21 T cell receptor beta chains in this list originate from one sample, sequenced in a study of T cells in tuberculosis. After thawing and overnight rest, PBMC were stained with GMM-loaded CD1B tetramer, viability dye and anti-CD3 for sorting. CD1B tetramers were loaded with Rhodococcus equi-derived C32 glucose monomycolate. Here immunoSEQ multiplex PCR was the method, and the copy in TCRdb shows in-frame clones only, minus some. Of nearly 60,000 clones in the sample, approximately 91% were seen once. The sequencing sample was made of CD1b-GMM tetramer-negative cells sorted from PBMCs. All receptors come from an adult woman with latent tuberculosis.

This clone was seen just once. The chain has TRBV5-4 and TRBJ1-2, with 9 bases matching TRBD1. Germline CDR1 SGHNT, CDR2 YYREEE (reference sequence). CDR3 length: 16 amino acids. Trimming cost V 4 bases and J 0 bases; bases outside gene matches: 7. The CDR3 nucleotides read TGTGCCAGCAGCCTTAAACAGGGGGCCGCTAACTATGGCTACACCTTC. Amino acid sequence: CASSLKQGAANYGYTF.

The chain combines TRBV4-1 with TRBJ2-3; 12 bases agree with TRBD2. V was pared by 1 base and J by 4 bases, with 6 bases of the junction left unmatched. This CDR3 region has 17 residues. Germline CDR1 MGHRA, CDR2 YSYEKL. CDR3 residues: CASSQARLAGVADTQYF. As DNA, the CDR3 is TGCGCCAGCAGCCAAGCTAGACTAGCGGGAGTCGCAGATACGCAGTATTTT.

The rearrangement links TRBV4-2 to TRBJ1-1, with 9 positions matching TRBD1. Germline CDR1 is LGHNA and CDR2 is YNFKEQ. V gave up 5 bases and J gave up 6 bases; unmatched junction bases: 4. The CDR3 is made up of 13 amino acids. CDR3 region: CASSGTGIAEAFF. The CDR3 DNA reads as TGTGCCAGCAGCGGGACAGGGATCGCTGAAGCTTTCTTT.

This CDR3 reads CASRGQGVTGELFF. The CDR3 bases are TGTGCCAGCAGGGGACAGGGGGTCACCGGGGAGCTGTTTTTT. The rearrangement links TRBV2 to TRBJ2-2, with 11 nucleotides matching TRBD1. Germline V gives CDR1 SNHLY, CDR2 FYNNEI. After removal of 6 bases from V and 4 bases from J, the junction contained 1 base not matched to a gene. The CDR3 totals 14 residues.

The gene calls are TRBV7-9 and TRBJ2-5; 9 nucleotides match TRBD1. Germline CDR1 is SEHNR and CDR2 is FQNEAQ (reference sequence). The length of the CDR3 is 15 residues. V lost 5 bases, J lost 4 bases, and 8 bases stayed unmatched. The CDR3 DNA follows: TGTGCCAGCAGCGCACGACAGGGGGTACGAGAGACCCAGTACTTC. Its protein is CASSARQGVRETQYF.

This rearrangement joins TRBV7-2 to TRBJ1-3; a possible D gene is TRBD1 (5 bases). The CDR3 spans 15 residues. In germline, CDR1 is SGHTA, CDR2 FQGNSA. V was cut by 3 bases and J by 0 bases, with 9 bases left in between. CDR3 residues: CASSFGAVSGNTIYF. The CDR3 bases are TGTGCCAGCAGCTTTGGGGCAGTCTCTGGAAACACCATATATTTT.

CDR3 protein: CASSARAGTGADTQYF. Written as DNA, the CDR3 is TGTGCCAGCAGTGCCAGAGCCGGGACAGGGGCAGATACGCAGTATTTT. The genes are TRBV6-1 and TRBJ2-3; 10 bases fit TRBD1. Germline V gene sequence: CDR1 MNHNS, CDR2 SASEGT. V dropped 4 bases and J dropped 4; count of bases not matched to a gene: 8. This CDR3 has 16 residues.

This chain uses TRBV18 with TRBJ1-2; D call uncertain. Germline V gene lookup returns CDR1 KGHSH and CDR2 LQKENI. The germline V and J ends were trimmed by 1 base and 2 bases, with 20 bases remaining between them. The CDR3 length is 18 residues. CDR3 DNA sequence: TGTGCCAGCTCACCACTGGAATCGGGTTATTATCTGAACTATGGCTACACCTTC. Translation gives CASSPLESGYYLNYGYTF.

V gene TRBV7-9 combines with J gene TRBJ2-3, with D possibly TRBD1 on 6 matching bases. From germline, CDR1 is SEHNR and CDR2 FQNEAQ (reference sequence). The CDR3 runs to 16 residues. The V end was cut by 2 bases, the J end by 1 base, with 13 bases between. The CDR3: CASSLYRESGTDTQYF. In DNA, the CDR3 is TGTGCCAGCAGCTTATACAGGGAGTCCGGCACAGATACGCAGTATTTT.

The chain recombines TRBV5-8 with TRBJ1-5, with 7 bases matching TRBD1. CDR3 length equals 15 residues. J was trimmed by 3 bases and V by 0 bases; bases with no gene match: 3. From germline, CDR1 is SGHTS and CDR2 YDEGEE. This chain's CDR3 is CASSLARGNNQPQHF. DNA of the CDR3: TGTGCCAGCAGCTTGGCCAGGGGGAACAATCAGCCCCAGCATTTT.

On this clone itself: Additional DNA sequences in this sample encode the identical CDR3. The chain carries TRBV11-2 and TRBJ1-2, with 9 bases lining up with TRBD1. Germline values: CDR1 SGHAT, CDR2 FQNNGV. The ends lost 4 bases at V and 8 bases at J; junction bases unmatched: 14. CDR3 length: 16 amino acids. CDR3 protein: CASSSNRDRVRGGYTF. The CDR3 DNA sequence: TGTGCCAGCAGCTCGAACCGGGACAGGGTTCGAGGGGGCTACACCTTC.

This chain uses TRBV5-1 with TRBJ2-7, with TRBD2 matching 10 bases. CDR1 is SGHRS, CDR2 YFSETQ, per germline. The length of the CDR3 is 14 residues. Losses at the gene ends were 4 bases for V and 4 bases for J; bases not matched to a gene: 5. In nucleotides, the CDR3 is TGCGCCAGCAGCCTCCTAGCGGGGGCTTACGAGCAGTACTTC. Protein product: CASSLLAGAYEQYF.

The chain is built from TRBV28 and TRBJ1-5, with TRBD1 identical over 8 bases. The CDR3 loop spans 14 amino acids. The trim removed 4 bases at V and 7 bases at J, leaving 6 bases unmatched. Germline loops: CDR1 MDHEN, CDR2 SYDVKM. The CDR3 here is CASSSQGVSQPQHF. CDR3 DNA: TGTGCCAGCAGTTCACAGGGGGTATCGCAGCCCCAGCATTTT.

V usage is TRBV7-8 and J usage is TRBJ1-1; TRBD1 might be the D (6 bases). CDR3 length equals 17 residues. The germline V and J ends were trimmed by 3 bases and 2 bases, with 19 bases remaining between them. Germline V lookup: CDR1 SGHVS, CDR2 FQNEAQ. The CDR3: CASSFPSDRPHNTEAFF. Written as DNA, the CDR3 is TGTGCCAGCAGCTTTCCATCGGACAGACCACACAACACTGAAGCTTTCTTT.

The chain employs TRBV27 and TRBJ1-1; D might be TRBD1 (5 bases). Trimming removed 6 bases from V and 4 bases from J, with 15 bases in between. Germline CDR1 is MNHEY and CDR2 is SMNVEV (reference sequence). The CDR3 contains 14 residues. The CDR3 coding sequence is TGTGCCAGCAGGACAGTTGTCGGGAGCACTGAAGCTTTCTTT. Protein sequence: CASRTVVGSTEAFF.

The chain links TRBV4-1 to TRBJ2-7, with D possibly TRBD2 on 6 matching bases. V gave up 3 bases and J gave up 2 bases, with 17 bases separating them. The CDR3 contains 16 residues. From germline, CDR1 is MGHRA and CDR2 YSYEKL. CDR3 in DNA: TGCGCCAGCAGCCAGCCCCGGGACGGACTAACCTACGAGCAGTACTTC. As protein: CASSQPRDGLTYEQYF.

J is TRBJ1-2 and V is TRBV5-1; D is undetermined. Germline CDR1 reads SGHRS; CDR2 reads YFSETQ. V was pared by 2 bases and J by 1 base, with 6 bases between. The CDR3 runs to 13 residues. This CDR3 is CASSFTVNYGYTF. CDR3 in DNA: TGCGCCAGCAGCTTTACGGTTAACTATGGCTACACCTTC.

This chain joins TRBV7-9 and TRBJ2-5, with D maybe TRBD2 (5 bases). Trimming took 4 bases from V and 4 from J, leaving 10 bases between them. CDR3 length equals 13 residues. Germline CDR1 SEHNR, CDR2 FQNEAQ (reference sequence). CDR3 nucleotides: TGTGCCAGCAGCTCCCGAGGGCCAGAGACCCAGTACTTC. It is translated as CASSSRGPETQYF. Drawing the rest from reference TRBV7-9 and TRBJ2-5, the complete variable domain is DTGVSQNPRHKITKRGQNVTFRCDPISEHNRLYWYRQTLGQGPEFLTYFQNEAQLEKSRLLSDRFSAERPKGSFSTLEIQRTEQGDSAMYLCASSSRGPETQYFGPGTRLLVL.

This clone was seen many times. The chain carries TRBV7-2 and TRBJ1-2; D is undetermined. CDR3 length equals 14 residues. Germline V lookup: CDR1 SGHTA, CDR2 FQGNSA. Trimming cost V 5 bases and J 3 bases, with 13 bases left between them. The CDR3: CASSRSGRDYGYTF. The CDR3 coding sequence is TGTGCCAGCAGCCGTTCCGGGAGGGACTATGGCTACACCTTC.

This clone was detected only once. The gene calls are TRBV29-1 and TRBJ1-1; no clear D gene. This CDR3 comprises 14 residues. CDR1 and CDR2 from the germline V gene are SQVTM and ANQGSEA. V shed 6 bases and J shed 7 bases, with 21 bases lying between them. CDR3 nucleotide sequence: TGCAGCGTCCCAGATCCCGGGTCTGCGGGTGAAGCTTTCTTT. Amino acid sequence: CSVPDPGSAGEAFF.

J is TRBJ2-7 and V is TRBV6-5; 9 bases match TRBD1. The J segment lost 2 bases and the V segment lost 6 bases, leaving 8 bases of the junction unmatched. CDR3 length: 15 residues. In germline, CDR1 is MNHEY, CDR2 SVGAGI. The CDR3 bases are TGTGCCAGCAGACACCGGGACAGGGCTACCTACGAGCAGTACTTC. This sequence encodes CASRHRDRATYEQYF.